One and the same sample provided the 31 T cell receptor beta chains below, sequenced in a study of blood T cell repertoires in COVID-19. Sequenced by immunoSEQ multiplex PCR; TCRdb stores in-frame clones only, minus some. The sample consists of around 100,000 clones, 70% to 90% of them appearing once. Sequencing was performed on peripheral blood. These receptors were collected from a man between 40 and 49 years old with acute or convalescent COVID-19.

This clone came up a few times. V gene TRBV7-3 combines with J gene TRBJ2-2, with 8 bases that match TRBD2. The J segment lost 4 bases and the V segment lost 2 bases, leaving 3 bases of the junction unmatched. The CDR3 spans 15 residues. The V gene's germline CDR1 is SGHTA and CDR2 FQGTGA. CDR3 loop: CASSLGTSVTGELFF. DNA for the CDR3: TGTGCCAGCAGCTTAGGGACTAGTGTCACCGGGGAGCTGTTTTTT.

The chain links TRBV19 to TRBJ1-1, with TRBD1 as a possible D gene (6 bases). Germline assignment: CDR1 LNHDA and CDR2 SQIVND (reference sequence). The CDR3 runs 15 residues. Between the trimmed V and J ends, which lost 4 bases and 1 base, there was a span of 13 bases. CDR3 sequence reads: CASSTNRAKNTEAFF. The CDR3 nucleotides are TGTGCCAGTAGTACCAACAGGGCAAAGAACACTGAAGCTTTCTTT.

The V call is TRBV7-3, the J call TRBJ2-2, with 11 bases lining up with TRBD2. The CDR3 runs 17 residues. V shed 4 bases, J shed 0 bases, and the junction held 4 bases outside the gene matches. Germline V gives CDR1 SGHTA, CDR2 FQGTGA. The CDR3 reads CASSSASGGTNTGELFF. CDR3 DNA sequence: TGTGCCAGCAGCTCAGCTAGCGGGGGGACGAACACCGGGGAGCTGTTTTTT.

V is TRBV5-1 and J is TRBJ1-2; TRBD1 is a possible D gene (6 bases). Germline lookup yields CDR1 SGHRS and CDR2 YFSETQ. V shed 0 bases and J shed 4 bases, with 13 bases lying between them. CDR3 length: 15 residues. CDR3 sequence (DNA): TGCGCCAGCAGCTTGGGGCAGGGGAACGGCTATGGCTACACCTTC. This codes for CASSLGQGNGYGYTF. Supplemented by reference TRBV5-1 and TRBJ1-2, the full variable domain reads KAGVTQTPRYLIKTRGQQVTLSCSPISGHRSVSWYQQTPGQGLQFLFEYFSETQRNKGNFPGRFSGRQFSNSRSEMNVSTLELGDSALYLCASSLGQGNGYGYTFGSGTRLTVV.

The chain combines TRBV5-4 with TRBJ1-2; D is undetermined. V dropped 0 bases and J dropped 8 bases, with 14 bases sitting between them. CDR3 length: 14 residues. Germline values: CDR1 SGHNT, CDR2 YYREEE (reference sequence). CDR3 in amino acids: CASSLAPGIQGYTF. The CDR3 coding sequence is TGTGCCAGCAGCTTGGCCCCGGGGATTCAAGGCTACACCTTC.

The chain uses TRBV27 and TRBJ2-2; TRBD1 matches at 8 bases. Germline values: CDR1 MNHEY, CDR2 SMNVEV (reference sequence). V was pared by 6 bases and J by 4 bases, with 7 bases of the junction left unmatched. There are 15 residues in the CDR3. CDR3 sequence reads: CASRPRQGSTGELFF. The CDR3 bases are TGTGCCAGCAGGCCCCGACAGGGGTCCACCGGGGAGCTGTTTTTT.

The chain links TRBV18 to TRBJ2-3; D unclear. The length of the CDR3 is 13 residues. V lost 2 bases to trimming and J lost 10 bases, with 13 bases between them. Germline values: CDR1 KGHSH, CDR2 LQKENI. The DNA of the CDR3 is TGTGCCAGCTCACCATTGGCGGTTCATGCGCAGTATTTT. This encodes CASSPLAVHAQYF. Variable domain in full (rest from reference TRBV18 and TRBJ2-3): NAGVMQNPRHLVRRRGQEARLRCSPMKGHSHVYWYRQLPEEGLKFMVYLQKENIIDESGMPKERFSAEFPKEGPSILRIQQVVRGDSAAYFCASSPLAVHAQYFGPGTRLTVL.

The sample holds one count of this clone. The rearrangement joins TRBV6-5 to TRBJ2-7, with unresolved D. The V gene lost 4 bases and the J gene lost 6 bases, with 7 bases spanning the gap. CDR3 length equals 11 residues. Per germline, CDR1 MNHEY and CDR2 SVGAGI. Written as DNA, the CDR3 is TGTGCCAGCAGTTCCGGTCTCGAGCAGTACTTC. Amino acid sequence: CASSSGLEQYF.

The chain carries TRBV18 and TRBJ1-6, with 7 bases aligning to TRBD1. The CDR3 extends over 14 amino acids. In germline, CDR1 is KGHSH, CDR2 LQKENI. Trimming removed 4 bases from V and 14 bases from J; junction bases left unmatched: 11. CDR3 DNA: TGTGCCAGCTCACGGGGACAGTTAGGGGAGGCCCTCCACTTT. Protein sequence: CASSRGQLGEALHF.

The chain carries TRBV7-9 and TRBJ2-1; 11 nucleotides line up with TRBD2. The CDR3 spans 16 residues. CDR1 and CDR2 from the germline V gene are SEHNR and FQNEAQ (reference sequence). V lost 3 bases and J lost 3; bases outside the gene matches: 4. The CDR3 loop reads CASSFPTSGIYNEQFF. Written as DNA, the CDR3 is TGTGCCAGCAGCTTTCCGACTAGCGGGATCTACAATGAGCAGTTCTTC.

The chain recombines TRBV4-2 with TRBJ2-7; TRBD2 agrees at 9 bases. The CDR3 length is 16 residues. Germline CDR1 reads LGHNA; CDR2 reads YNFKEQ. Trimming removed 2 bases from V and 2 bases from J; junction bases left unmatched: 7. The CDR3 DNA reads TGTGCCAGCAGCCAACCCGTAGCGGGGGCTCCCTACGAGCAGTACTTC. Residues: CASSQPVAGAPYEQYF.

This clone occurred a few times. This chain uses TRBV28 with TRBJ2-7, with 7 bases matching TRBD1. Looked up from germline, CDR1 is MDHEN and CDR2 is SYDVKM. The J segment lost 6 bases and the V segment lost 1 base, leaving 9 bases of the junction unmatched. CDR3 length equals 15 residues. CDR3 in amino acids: CASSLFGTALGEQYF. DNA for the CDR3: TGTGCCAGCAGTTTATTTGGGACAGCTCTCGGCGAGCAGTACTTC.

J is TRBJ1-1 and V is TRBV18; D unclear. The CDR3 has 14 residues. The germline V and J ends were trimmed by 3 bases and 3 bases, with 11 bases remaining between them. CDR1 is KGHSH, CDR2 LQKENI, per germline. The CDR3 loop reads CASSPPTTDTEAFF. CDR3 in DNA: TGTGCCAGCTCACCCCCGACAACCGACACTGAAGCTTTCTTT.

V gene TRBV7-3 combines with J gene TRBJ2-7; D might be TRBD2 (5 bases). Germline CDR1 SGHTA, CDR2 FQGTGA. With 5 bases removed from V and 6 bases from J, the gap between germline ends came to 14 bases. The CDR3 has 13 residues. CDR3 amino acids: CASSRAGSGEQYF. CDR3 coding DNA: TGTGCCAGCAGCCGTGCGGGCAGTGGCGAGCAGTACTTC.

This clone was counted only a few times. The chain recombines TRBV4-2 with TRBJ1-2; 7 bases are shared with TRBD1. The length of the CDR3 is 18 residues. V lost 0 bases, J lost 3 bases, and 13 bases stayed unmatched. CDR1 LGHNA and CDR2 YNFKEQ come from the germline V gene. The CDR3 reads CASSQDRRVGQAYYGYTF. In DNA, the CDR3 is TGTGCCAGCAGCCAAGATCGCCGGGTAGGACAGGCCTACTATGGCTACACCTTC.

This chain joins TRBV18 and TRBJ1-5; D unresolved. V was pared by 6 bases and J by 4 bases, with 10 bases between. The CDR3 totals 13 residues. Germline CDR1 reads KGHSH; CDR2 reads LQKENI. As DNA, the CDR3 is TGTGCCAGCTCCCACGGGGAAAATCAGCCCCAGCATTTT. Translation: CASSHGENQPQHF.

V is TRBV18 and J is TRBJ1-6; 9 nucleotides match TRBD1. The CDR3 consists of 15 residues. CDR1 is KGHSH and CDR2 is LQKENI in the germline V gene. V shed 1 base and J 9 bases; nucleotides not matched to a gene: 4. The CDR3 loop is CASSPQATGGSPLHF. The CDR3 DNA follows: TGTGCCAGCTCACCACAGGCGACAGGGGGTTCACCCCTCCACTTT. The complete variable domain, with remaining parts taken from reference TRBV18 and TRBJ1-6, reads NAGVMQNPRHLVRRRGQEARLRCSPMKGHSHVYWYRQLPEEGLKFMVYLQKENIIDESGMPKERFSAEFPKEGPSILRIQQVVRGDSAAYFCASSPQATGGSPLHFGNGTRLTVT.

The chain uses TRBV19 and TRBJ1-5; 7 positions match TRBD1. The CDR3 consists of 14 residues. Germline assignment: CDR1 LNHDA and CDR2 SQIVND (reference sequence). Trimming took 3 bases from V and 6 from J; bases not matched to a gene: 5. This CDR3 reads CASSMRGGGQPQHF. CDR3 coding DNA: TGTGCCAGTAGTATGAGAGGGGGCGGTCAGCCCCAGCATTTT. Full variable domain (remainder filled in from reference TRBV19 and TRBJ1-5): DGGITQSPKYLFRKEGQNVTLSCEQNLNHDAMYWYRQDPGQGLRLIYYSQIVNDFQKGDIAEGYSVSREKKESFPLTVTSAQKNPTAFYLCASSMRGGGQPQHFGDGTRLSIL.

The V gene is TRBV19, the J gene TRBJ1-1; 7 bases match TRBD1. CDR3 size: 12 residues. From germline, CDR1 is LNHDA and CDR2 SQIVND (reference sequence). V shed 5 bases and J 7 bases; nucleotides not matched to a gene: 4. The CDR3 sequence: CASSSRQGEAFF. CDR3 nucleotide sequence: TGTGCCAGTAGTTCTAGACAGGGTGAAGCTTTCTTT.

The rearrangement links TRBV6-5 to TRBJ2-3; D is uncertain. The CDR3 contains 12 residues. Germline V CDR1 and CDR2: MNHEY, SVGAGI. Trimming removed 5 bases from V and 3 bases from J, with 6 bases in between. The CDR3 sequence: CASSLRTDTQYF. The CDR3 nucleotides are TGTGCCAGCAGTCTCCGGACAGATACGCAGTATTTT.

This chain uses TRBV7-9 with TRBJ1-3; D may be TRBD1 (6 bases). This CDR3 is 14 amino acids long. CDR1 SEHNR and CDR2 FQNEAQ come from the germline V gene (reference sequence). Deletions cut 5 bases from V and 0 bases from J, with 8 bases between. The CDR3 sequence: CASSQGSSGNTIYF. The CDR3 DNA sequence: TGTGCCAGCAGCCAGGGGAGCTCTGGAAACACCATATATTTT.

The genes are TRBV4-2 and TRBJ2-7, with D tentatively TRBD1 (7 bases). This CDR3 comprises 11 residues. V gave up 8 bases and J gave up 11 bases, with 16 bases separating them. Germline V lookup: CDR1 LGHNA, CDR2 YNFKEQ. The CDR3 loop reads CASRGGGPKYF. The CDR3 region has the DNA TGTGCCAGCCGAGGAGGGGGCCCAAAGTACTTC.

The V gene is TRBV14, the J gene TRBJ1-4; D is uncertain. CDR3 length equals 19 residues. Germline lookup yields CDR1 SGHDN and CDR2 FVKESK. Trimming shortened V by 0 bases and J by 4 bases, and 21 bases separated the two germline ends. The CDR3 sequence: CASSQDTGVANSRNEKLFF. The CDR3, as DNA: TGTGCCAGCAGCCAAGATACGGGCGTAGCGAATAGCCGTAATGAAAAACTGTTTTTT.

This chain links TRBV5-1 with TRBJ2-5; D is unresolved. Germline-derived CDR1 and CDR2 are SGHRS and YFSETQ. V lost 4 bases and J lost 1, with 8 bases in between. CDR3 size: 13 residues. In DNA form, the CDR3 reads TGCGCCAGCAGCCTGAACTCCCAAGAGACCCAGTACTTC. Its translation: CASSLNSQETQYF.

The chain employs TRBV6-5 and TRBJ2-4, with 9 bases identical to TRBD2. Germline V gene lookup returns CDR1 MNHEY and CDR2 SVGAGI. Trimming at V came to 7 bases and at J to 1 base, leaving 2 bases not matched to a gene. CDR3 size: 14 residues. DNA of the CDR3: TGTGCCAGCACCGGACTAGCGGCCAAAAACATTCAGTACTTC. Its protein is CASTGLAAKNIQYF.

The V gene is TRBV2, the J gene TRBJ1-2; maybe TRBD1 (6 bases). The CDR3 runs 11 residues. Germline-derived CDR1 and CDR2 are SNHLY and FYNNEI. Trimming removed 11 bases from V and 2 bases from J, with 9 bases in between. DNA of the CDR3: TGTGCCGAGGGGGAGAACTATGGCTACACCTTC. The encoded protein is CAEGENYGYTF.

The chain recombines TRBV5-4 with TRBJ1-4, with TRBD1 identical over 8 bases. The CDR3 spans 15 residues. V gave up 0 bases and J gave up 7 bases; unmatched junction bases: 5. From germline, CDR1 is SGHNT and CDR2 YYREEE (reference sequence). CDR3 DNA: TGTGCCAGCAGCTTGGAGAGACAGGGGAGTGAAAAACTGTTTTTT. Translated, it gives CASSLERQGSEKLFF.

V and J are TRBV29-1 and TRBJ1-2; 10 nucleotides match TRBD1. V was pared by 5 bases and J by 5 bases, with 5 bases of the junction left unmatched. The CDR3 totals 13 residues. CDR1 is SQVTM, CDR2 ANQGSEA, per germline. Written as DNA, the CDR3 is TGCAGCGTTCTACTGGGACAGGGGTATGGCTACACCTTC. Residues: CSVLLGQGYGYTF.

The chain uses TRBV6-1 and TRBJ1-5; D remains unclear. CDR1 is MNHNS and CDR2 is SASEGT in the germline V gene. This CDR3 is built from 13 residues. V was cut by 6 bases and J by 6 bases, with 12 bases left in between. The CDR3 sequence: CASRASGGQPQHF. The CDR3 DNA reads TGTGCCAGCAGAGCCTCGGGAGGTCAGCCCCAGCATTTT.

CDR3 DNA: TGTGCCAGCAGTACGGCAGGAACAGGGAACAAGAATCAGCCCCAGCATTTT. This gives the protein CASSTAGTGNKNQPQHF. V usage is TRBV28 and J usage is TRBJ1-5, with TRBD1 as a possible D gene (6 bases). Germline V CDR1 and CDR2: MDHEN, SYDVKM. Trimming shortened V by 5 bases and J by 4 bases, and 21 bases separated the two germline ends. The CDR3 runs 17 residues.

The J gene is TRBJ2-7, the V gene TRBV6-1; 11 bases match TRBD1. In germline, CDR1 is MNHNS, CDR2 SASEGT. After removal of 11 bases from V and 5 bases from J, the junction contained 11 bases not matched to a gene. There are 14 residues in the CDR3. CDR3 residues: CAGGAGQGVHEQYF. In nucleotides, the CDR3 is TGTGCCGGCGGGGCGGGACAGGGGGTACACGAGCAGTACTTC.